This T cell receptor beta chain came from a study of blood T cells in healthy people across ages. Study-wide points: Compared with aged donors, long-lived donors showed fewer expanded clones, suggesting selection.

A second roughly 6 to 12 cycle PCR used barcoded and J-beta primers. TCRdb re-analysed the 5' RACE reads in MiXCR, keeping a single row per CDR3 protein. The sample contains about 800,000 distinct CDR3 sequences, over 45% of which appear only once. Regarding this clonotype: Its antigen is undetermined.

V dropped 5 bases and J dropped 4; count of bases not matched to a gene: 8. In germline, CDR1 is DFQATT, CDR2 SNEGSKA (reference sequence). This CDR3 contains 14 residues. This sequence was found in a man younger than 40 in good health. The rearrangement uses TRBV20-1 and TRBJ1-5; 7 bases agree with TRBD1. Sequencing was performed on blood. CDR3 nucleotide sequence: TGCAGTGCTCTAGGGACAGCCGGAAATCAGCCCCAGCATTTT. It translates to CSALGTAGNQPQHF.